This T cell receptor beta chain comes out of a study of CD8 T cells in Susac syndrome. Random-hexamer reverse transcription was applied to roughly 0.5 to 1 ug RNA. Using its own MiXCR run on the immunoSEQ multiplex PCR reads, TCRdb lists one record per CDR3 protein. In the table there are approximately 160,000 distinct CDR3 sequences, 94% of which are singletons. The sequenced target, TCR beta, came from blood CD8+ and CD4+ T cells. The multiple sclerosis control group was made up of treatment-naive patients with stable or active relapsing-remitting disease. The CDR3 runs 17 residues. Per germline, CDR1 KGHSH and CDR2 LQKENI. With V trimmed by 2 bases and J by 4 bases, 10 bases remained unmatched.

Sample: CD4+ T cells from PBMCs. This clonotype was sampled from a human donor with multiple sclerosis. This chain joins TRBV18 and TRBJ2-3, with 9 bases matching TRBD1. The CDR3 spells CASSPTTGQGGPDTQYF. CDR3 DNA sequence: TGTGCCAGCTCACCAACGACGGGACAGGGCGGTCCAGATACGCAGTATTTT.